This TCR beta chain was profiled in a study of identical twins (dated by TCRdb to between 2015 and 2016). Concerning the study at large: The study deep-sequenced TCR alpha and beta repertoires from monozygotic twins, unrelated adults of various ages and cord blood to test whether fetal clonotypes persist. To rule out contamination, replicate twin experiments were performed at different times with different library preparation protocols.

Summary of the overall study and its limitations: Zero-insertion analyses could be partly confounded by invariant T cells such as MAIT and iNKT, though diverse VJ usage argued against such confounding for most clonotypes. Abundant cord blood beta clonotypes had fewer insertions, young adult naive repertoires showed a similar but weaker trend, and memory repertoires showed no such trend. In monozygotic twins, recombination models systematically underestimated out-of-frame TCR alpha sharing, but the models matched the sharing seen between unrelated individuals. In beta out-of-frame sequences, excess twin sharing was weaker, because having fewer shared sequences lowered the signal-to-noise ratio. Because the same donors could not be followed over many years, conclusions were based on cross-sectional statistical analysis. Out-of-frame TCR alpha sequences shared between twins showed an excess of low generation-probability sequences compared with coincidental sharing between unrelated individuals.

In this sample, this clonotype turned up a few times. The antigen it recognizes is unknown. Qualities for individual bases were not recorded, and no much larger clone is one base off. The library was obtained by 5' RACE. Reads for this sample came from an Illumina HiSeq 2000. Template switching added a universal primer binding site, and the final cDNA carried a unique molecular identifier that allowed TCR cDNA molecules to be counted accurately. Specific primers in the conserved constant-segment region were used to synthesize first-strand cDNA for the TCR alpha and beta chains. To control for contamination, every cDNA library was double barcoded, receiving both a SMART-Mk sample barcode and Illumina barcodes. TruSeq adapter sequences, together with Illumina sample barcodes, were added in two successive PCR steps. Sequencing of the TCR alpha and beta cDNA libraries was done on the Illumina HiSeq platform using custom primers. The paper's data handling went like this. Raw reads were processed with MiGEC to extract unique molecular identifiers, and MiXCR was used to determine CDR3 positions. For each individual, recombination models were inferred using an EM algorithm with the repgenHMM and IGoR tools. The analysis of shared clonotypes was done with the tcR package in R, with sharing normalized by the product of cloneset sizes. Out-of-frame nonproductive sequences were analyzed to study raw recombination free of thymic and clonal selection effects. The public reads were run again by TCRdb, first through fastp at Q25 and then through MiXCR, and only productive beta chains were kept. CDR3 protein sequences are deduplicated, and each keeps its most common genes and DNA. The V and J calls were determined by TCRdb, not by the authors. The sample profile shows hundreds of thousands of distinct CDR3 sequences; 24% of them were found once. The ten top clones hold 2.9% of the sample.

Every donor was a healthy Caucasian. Three pairs of female monozygotic twins, all aged roughly 18 to 29 years, were included in the twin cohort. Positive isolation kits from Invitrogen were used to isolate the CD4+ and CD8+ T cell populations. CDR1 SNHLY and CDR2 FYNNEI were looked up in the germline V gene. V loses 3 bases, J loses 5 bases, and the germline ends lie 14 bases apart. From its cysteine to its phenylalanine, the CDR3 spans 14 amino acids. The only DNA kept is the CDR3, 42 bases in frame from the first base. These same data were also listed under a study on T cells expressing NK-cell markers. The second publication reports: Three sorted T-cell subsets (CD3+CD56+NKG2C+, CD3+CD56+NKG2C- and CD3+CD56-NKG2C+) from 7 to 9 donors had their TCR beta-chain repertoires profiled. Among the eight sequenced donors, seven were HCMV-seropositive and one was HCMV-seronegative. In several experiments an anti-gammadeltaTCR antibody was added to restrict sorting to alphabetaTCR-expressing T cells. In roughly 6 donors, the dominant CD3+CD56+NKG2C+ clonotypes were found to rank among the top 10 CD8+ clonotypes and to make up roughly 1.0-7.5% of CD8+ T cells. Those dominant clonotypes were again the most abundant among CD3+CD56-NKG2C+ cells in a few donors, at about 25-65%. It remained unclear whether the expanded NKG2C-expressing T cell clones were specific for HCMV antigens. All eight donors whose samples were sequenced were randomly selected healthy volunteers, three of them men and five women. To determine HCMV serostatus, a commercial ELISA kit was used to detect HCMV-specific IgG in serum. Reads were demultiplexed and grouped by UMI with MIGEC, and clonotypes were assembled and quantified with MiTCR. To remove erroneous sequences, TCR cDNA sequences were retained only when supported by two or more reads. The tcR package was used for downstream repertoire analysis, and clonotypes were matched across fractions by CDR3 nucleotide sequence plus V segment. Antigen specificity was annotated against VDJdb with VDJmatch, allowing one amino acid substitution in CDR3.

This receptor was obtained from a woman between 18 and 30 years old in good health. The V and J segments used are TRBV2 and TRBJ2-7; TRBD1 is perhaps the D gene, given 5 matching bases. Sequencing input: CD4+ T cells sorted from blood. The CDR3 here reads CASSEGRVRHEQYF. The nucleotide sequence reads TGTGCCAGCAGTGAGGGCAGGGTAAGGCACGAGCAGTACTTC.